This section outlines one TCR beta chain sequence together with its context. RNA amounts of roughly 0.5 to 1 ug underwent reverse transcription with random hexamers. TCRdb re-called the immunoSEQ multiplex PCR reads with MiXCR, one entry per CDR3 protein. The profile covers about 84,000 distinct CDR3 sequences, with over 80% appearing a single time and around 0.32% taken by the ten largest. Trimming cost V 1 base and J 0 bases, with 8 bases left between them. CDR1 is LGHNA and CDR2 is YNFKEQ in the germline V gene. The CDR3 extends over 15 amino acids. This entry comes from a study of CD8 T cells in Susac syndrome. While serving as controls, healthy donors were matched for age and sex.

This rearrangement joins TRBV4-2 to TRBJ2-3, with D unresolved. This TCR derives from a human donor in good health. What was sequenced was CD8+ T cells from PBMCs. CDR3 sequence reads: CASSQAERSTDTQYF. The CDR3 bases are TGTGCCAGCAGCCAAGCAGAGCGAAGCACAGATACGCAGTATTTT.